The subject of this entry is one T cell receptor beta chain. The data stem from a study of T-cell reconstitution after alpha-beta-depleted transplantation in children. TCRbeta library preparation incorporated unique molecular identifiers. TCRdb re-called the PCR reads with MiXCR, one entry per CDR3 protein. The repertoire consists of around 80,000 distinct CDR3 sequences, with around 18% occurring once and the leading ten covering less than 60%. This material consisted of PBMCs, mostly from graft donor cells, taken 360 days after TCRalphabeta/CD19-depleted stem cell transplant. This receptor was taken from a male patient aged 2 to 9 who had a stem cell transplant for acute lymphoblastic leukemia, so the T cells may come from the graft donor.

In nucleotides, the CDR3 is TGCAGCGGCGGACTAGCGGGAGAATTTGAGCAGTTCTTC. This codes for CSGGLAGEFEQFF. V is TRBV29-1 and J is TRBJ2-1; 13 bases are shared with TRBD2. Germline CDR1 SQVTM, CDR2 ANQGSEA. This CDR3 comprises 13 residues. J gave up 9 bases and V 7 bases, and 6 bases lay outside the gene matches.